The 27 T cell receptor beta chains below all came from one sample that was sequenced in a study of regulatory T cells in long-lasting Graves disease. The time point is: persistent/refractory GD, antithyroid drugs over 5 years with positive TRAb. Extracted RNA from PBMCs served as the source of the TCR library. Arm-PCR of CDR3 regions with iRepertoire HTBI primers generated TCR beta libraries. TCRdb reanalysed the multiplex PCR reads using MiXCR and keeps one entry per CDR3 protein. Of 600,000 to 800,000 distinct CDR3 sequences listed, 25% to 30% are singletons. The specimen was peripheral blood mononuclear cells (PBMCs), collected when the disease was refractory, from a patient treated with antithyroid drugs. The receptors derive from a female donor with Graves disease.

This clonotype was seen a few times. The CDR3 protein is CASSLGTGPGDEQYF. CDR3 coding DNA: TGCGCCAGCAGCTTGGGGACAGGGCCCGGGGACGAGCAGTACTTC. The J gene is TRBJ2-7, the V gene TRBV5-1; 8 nucleotides align to TRBD1. CDR1 and CDR2 (germline): SGHRS, YFSETQ. J lost 5 bases, V lost 0 bases, and 7 bases had no gene match. The CDR3 length is 15 residues. The variable domain in full, with the rest retrieved from reference TRBV5-1 and TRBJ2-7, is KAGVTQTPRYLIKTRGQQVTLSCSPISGHRSVSWYQQTPGQGLQFLFEYFSETQRNKGNFPGRFSGRQFSNSRSEMNVSTLELGDSALYLCASSLGTGPGDEQYFGPGTRLTVT.

The chain employs TRBV29-1 and TRBJ2-5; 8 bases are shared with TRBD1. The CDR3 contains 13 residues. V lost 5 bases, J lost 5 bases, and 7 bases stayed unmatched. CDR1 and CDR2 from the germline V gene are SQVTM and ANQGSEA. The CDR3 nucleotides read TGCAGCGTTACGACAGGGGCGCGGGAGACCCAGTACTTC. The encoded protein is CSVTTGARETQYF. The full variable domain, rest sourced from reference TRBV29-1 and TRBJ2-5, is SAVISQKPSRDICQRGTSLTIQCQVDSQVTMMFWYRQQPGQSLTLIATANQGSEATYESGFVIDKFPISRPNLTFSTLTVSNMSPEDSSIYLCSVTTGARETQYFGPGTRLLVL.

This clonotype came up once. This chain joins TRBV7-9 and TRBJ2-7; 8 positions agree with TRBD1. The V and J ends lost 3 bases and 4 bases, in that order; junction bases with no gene match: 11. The CDR3 is 16 residues long. Per germline, CDR1 SEHNR and CDR2 FQNEAQ (reference sequence). CDR3 sequence reads: CASSFSGQGWAYEQYF. CDR3 nucleotide sequence: TGTGCCAGCAGCTTCAGCGGACAGGGATGGGCTTACGAGCAGTACTTC.

The V gene is TRBV12-3 or TRBV12-4, the J gene TRBJ2-1; D gene unclear. The V end lost 6 bases, the J end lost 2 bases, and 14 bases lay between the germline ends. The CDR3 totals 15 residues. CDR3 in DNA: TGTGCCAGCAGGCCTGGATTAGCCACCTACAATGAGCAGTTCTTC. Translating gives CASRPGLATYNEQFF.

This clonotype has just a few counts. The chain joins TRBV20-1 to TRBJ2-2, with no clear D. Germline-derived CDR1 and CDR2 are DFQATT and SNEGSKA (reference sequence). V was shortened by 7 bases and J by 7 bases, with 13 bases between the two germline ends. This CDR3 has 12 amino acids. In DNA form, the CDR3 reads TGCAGTGTTAGGGTTATTCGCGGGGAGCTGTTTTTT. This gives the protein CSVRVIRGELFF.

This clonotype was detected ten times or more. The chain uses TRBV3-1 and TRBJ1-4; D gene unclear. The V and J ends lost 5 bases and 5 bases respectively, with 12 bases between them. CDR1 LGHDT and CDR2 YNNKEL come from the germline V gene (reference sequence). The CDR3 runs to 14 residues. For the CDR3, the DNA is TGTGCCAGCAGCGCGCGAGGCCTAAATGAAAAACTGTTTTTT. Amino acid sequence: CASSARGLNEKLFF.

The chain combines TRBV6-1 with TRBJ2-2, with TRBD2 matching 10 bases. Germline V lookup: CDR1 MNHNS, CDR2 SASEGT. The CDR3 length is 14 residues. J was trimmed by 4 bases and V by 7 bases; bases with no gene match: 3. The CDR3 loop is CASTSGRATGELFF. CDR3 sequence (DNA): TGTGCCAGCACAAGCGGGAGGGCCACCGGGGAGCTGTTTTTT.

This clonotype appeared a few times. The chain links TRBV4-1 to TRBJ1-4, with D possibly TRBD1 on 5 matching bases. The germline V and J ends were trimmed by 3 bases and 5 bases, with 16 bases remaining between them. The germline V gene has CDR1 MGHRA and CDR2 YSYEKL. The CDR3 length is 16 residues. Here the CDR3 DNA reads TGCGCCAGCAGCCAGAAGAGCACAGGCACCAATGAAAAACTGTTTTTT. Its translation: CASSQKSTGTNEKLFF.

In this sample, this clonotype turned up a few times. The chain joins TRBV3-1 to TRBJ2-7; no clear D. The CDR3 consists of 14 residues. Trimming took 3 bases from V and 0 from J, leaving 9 bases between them. CDR1 and CDR2 from the germline V gene are LGHDT and YNNKEL (reference sequence). The CDR3 reads CASSHVGSSYEQYF. The CDR3 DNA sequence: TGTGCCAGCAGCCACGTCGGGTCCTCCTACGAGCAGTACTTC.

This clonotype was counted a few times. The chain links TRBV27 to TRBJ2-4, with D possibly matching TRBD2 (7 bases). The CDR3 loop spans 15 amino acids. The V and J ends lost 7 bases and 9 bases respectively, with 22 bases between them. Looked up from germline, CDR1 is MNHEY and CDR2 is SMNVEV (reference sequence). The CDR3 DNA sequence: TGTGCCAGCACCCCCCGGGGGGCCGCAGTGTCCATTCAGTACTTC. Protein sequence: CASTPRGAAVSIQYF.

This clonotype occurred a few times. The chain has TRBV2 and TRBJ2-7; D perhaps matches TRBD2 (6 bases). This CDR3 spans 17 amino acids. In germline, CDR1 is SNHLY, CDR2 FYNNEI. Deletions cut 6 bases from V and 0 bases from J, with 21 bases between. The CDR3 loop is CASSLFAYGEVSYEQYF. In nucleotides, the CDR3 is TGTGCCAGCAGCCTCTTCGCCTATGGGGAGGTCTCCTACGAGCAGTACTTC.

This clonotype was picked up a small number of times. The chain links TRBV7-9 to TRBJ2-5, with TRBD1 identical over 7 bases. V lost 2 bases and J lost 5; bases outside the gene matches: 5. The CDR3 is made up of 14 amino acids. Germline CDR1 and CDR2: SEHNR and FQNEAQ (reference sequence). The CDR3 is CASSLTGASETQYF. In nucleotides, the CDR3 is TGTGCCAGCAGCTTAACAGGGGCGAGCGAGACCCAGTACTTC.

Many counts were recorded for this clonotype. This chain links TRBV12-3 or TRBV12-4 with TRBJ1-5; D perhaps matches TRBD1 (6 bases). The V and J ends lost 5 bases and 3 bases respectively, with 14 bases between them. This CDR3 is 15 amino acids long. The CDR3 reads CASSTRTAFNQPQHF. CDR3 in DNA: TGTGCCAGCAGTACCAGGACAGCCTTCAATCAGCCCCAGCATTTT.

The CDR3 nucleotides are TGCGCCAGCAGTGAGTTACAGGGATGGAAAACTGAAGCTTTCTTT. It codes for CASSELQGWKTEAFF. The rearrangement joins TRBV10-2 to TRBJ1-1; D is possibly TRBD1 (6 bases). The CDR3 is 15 residues long. The V end lost 1 base, the J end lost 5 bases, and 14 bases lay between the germline ends. Germline V gene sequence: CDR1 WSHSY, CDR2 SAAADI.

The rearrangement joins TRBV5-6 to TRBJ2-7; D uncertain. Germline values: CDR1 SGHDT, CDR2 YYEEEE. Trimming left V 3 bases short and J 6 bases short, with 19 bases between. The CDR3 has 15 residues. The DNA for the CDR3 is TGTGCCAGCAGCTCGACCGGGCCCCGGTTTCTCGAGCAGTACTTC. Translated: CASSSTGPRFLEQYF.

The chain uses TRBV11-2 and TRBJ2-1; TRBD2 might be the D (5 bases). Germline CDR1 SGHAT, CDR2 FQNNGV. Trimming took off 1 base at V and 5 bases at J, with 12 bases between the two ends. The CDR3 consists of 15 residues. CDR3 in DNA: TGTGCCAGCAGCTTAGCGGGATATGGGGACAATGAGCAGTTCTTC. Translating it yields CASSLAGYGDNEQFF.

This clonotype was counted once. The CDR3 region has the DNA TGTGCCAGCAGCGTAGGGGGAGTCAGGGGAATTAATGGCTACACCTTC. Translated: CASSVGGVRGINGYTF. The chain couples TRBV9 to TRBJ1-2, with D possibly matching TRBD1 (6 bases). The CDR3 extends over 16 amino acids. The V gene's germline CDR1 is SGDLS and CDR2 YYNGEE. V lost 0 bases to trimming and J lost 6 bases, with 18 bases between them. Drawing the rest from reference TRBV9 and TRBJ1-2, the complete variable domain is DSGVTQTPKHLITATGQRVTLRCSPRSGDLSVYWYQQSLDQGLQFLIQYYNGEERAKGNILERFSAQQFPDLHSELNLSSLELGDSALYFCASSVGGVRGINGYTFGSGTRLTVV.

Note on this clonotype: This could be a read error, since a much larger clone is one nucleotide away. The chain is built from TRBV18 and TRBJ1-4; D is perhaps TRBD1 (5 bases). In germline, CDR1 is KGHSH, CDR2 LQKENI. CDR3 length: 12 amino acids. DNA for the CDR3: TGTGCCAGCTCACCGGGGGTTGAACAACTGTTTTTT. It translates to CASSPGVEQLFF.

The genes are TRBV5-1 and TRBJ2-4; 7 bases agree with TRBD1. The trim removed 2 bases at V and 1 base at J, leaving 9 bases unmatched. This CDR3 is 17 amino acids long. The germline V gene encodes CDR1 SGHRS and CDR2 YFSETQ. CDR3 sequence (DNA): TGCGCCAGCAGCTTTTCGCCGTTACAGGGGGCCAAAAACATTCAGTACTTC. This encodes CASSFSPLQGAKNIQYF.

In its sample, this clonotype was seen many times. The rearrangement joins TRBV2 to TRBJ2-2; D possibly corresponds to TRBD1 (6 bases). V was pared by 5 bases and J by 5 bases, with 9 bases between. Germline V gene sequence: CDR1 SNHLY, CDR2 FYNNEI. There are 13 residues in the CDR3. CDR3 in amino acids: CASSHRDTGELFF. For the CDR3, the DNA is TGTGCCAGCAGTCACAGGGATACCGGGGAGCTGTTTTTT.

This clonotype was seen many times. The gene calls are TRBV2 and TRBJ1-4; 10 nucleotides agree with TRBD1. This CDR3 spans 15 amino acids. J was trimmed by 8 bases and V by 5 bases; bases with no gene match: 8. Germline values: CDR1 SNHLY, CDR2 FYNNEI. CDR3 in DNA: TGTGCCAGCAGTCGAGGACAGGGGGTTTTGGAAAAACTGTTTTTT. Translated: CASSRGQGVLEKLFF.

The V and J genes are TRBV29-1 and TRBJ1-5; possibly TRBD1 for D (5 bases). The CDR3 loop spans 15 amino acids. V lost 3 bases, J lost 3 bases, and 15 bases lay in between. The V gene's germline CDR1 is SQVTM and CDR2 ANQGSEA. The CDR3 DNA sequence: TGCAGCGTTGAGCTGCAGGGAGGAGACAATCAGCCCCAGCATTTT. It is translated as CSVELQGGDNQPQHF.

In this sample, this clonotype turned up a few times. V and J are TRBV20-1 and TRBJ1-6, with D tentatively TRBD1 (6 bases). The CDR3 contains 14 residues. Germline CDR1 and CDR2: DFQATT and SNEGSKA (reference sequence). V lost 3 bases and J lost 9, with 15 bases in between. The CDR3 protein is CSASVTGPGSPLHF. The CDR3 nucleotides are TGCAGTGCTAGTGTTACAGGGCCCGGTTCACCCCTCCACTTT.

This clonotype was recorded a few times. The chain couples TRBV19 to TRBJ2-5, with D perhaps TRBD2 (7 bases). Trimming stripped 7 bases from V and 5 bases from J, with 20 bases between. From germline, CDR1 is LNHDA and CDR2 SQIVND (reference sequence). The CDR3 runs to 15 residues. The chain's CDR3 is CASTWGGRICETQYF. CDR3 DNA: TGTGCCAGTACCTGGGGGGGGCGGATTTGTGAGACCCAGTACTTC.

In this sample, this clonotype turned up a few times. This chain links TRBV2 with TRBJ1-4, with 10 bases lining up with TRBD1. Germline trimming cut 5 bases from V and 6 bases from J; bases unmatched to any gene: 9. In germline, CDR1 is SNHLY, CDR2 FYNNEI. CDR3 length equals 16 residues. The CDR3 loop reads CASSTGTGVRDEKLFF. The CDR3 bases are TGTGCCAGCAGTACCGGGACAGGGGTTCGGGATGAAAAACTGTTTTTT.

The chain joins TRBV9 to TRBJ1-1; D is uncertain. The V end lost 0 bases, the J end lost 3 bases, and 9 bases lay between the germline ends. There are 14 residues in the CDR3. Germline loops: CDR1 SGDLS, CDR2 YYNGEE. The CDR3 DNA reads TGTGCCAGCAGCGTAGTGGAGGGATACACTGAAGCTTTCTTT. Residues: CASSVVEGYTEAFF.

Only a few counts were recorded for this clonotype. The chain employs TRBV2 and TRBJ2-1, with 10 bases that match TRBD2. The V gene's germline CDR1 is SNHLY and CDR2 FYNNEI. The CDR3 runs 15 residues. The V gene end was trimmed by 6 bases and the J gene end by 7 bases; junction bases not matched to a gene: 9. The CDR3 protein is CASSWTSGRGNEQFF. For the CDR3, the DNA is TGTGCCAGCAGCTGGACTAGCGGAAGGGGTAATGAGCAGTTCTTC.